This T cell receptor (beta chain) was documented in a study of blood T cells in healthy people across ages. This CDR3 spans 15 amino acids. Germline loops: CDR1 SEHNR, CDR2 FQNEAQ (reference sequence). V trimming: 1 base; J trimming: 5 bases; junction bases outside the gene matches: 4. Using a J-beta primer mix together with a sample-barcoded 5' primer, a second PCR was run for roughly 6 to 12 cycles. One entry per CDR3 protein, called by TCRdb with MiXCR from the 5' RACE reads. The sample yields under 700,000 distinct CDR3 sequences, 24% seen once. A further study also used this sample, focusing on T cells of mothers and their children.

The clonotype was recovered from a boy younger than 18 in good health. The chain links TRBV7-9 to TRBJ1-4; 7 bases align to TRBD1. The specimen was blood. The CDR3 loop reads CASSLESTGNEKLFF. The CDR3 bases are TGTGCCAGCAGCTTAGAATCGACAGGGAATGAAAAACTGTTTTTT.